This TCR beta chain was captured by sequencing in a study of blood T cells in healthy people across ages. At the level of the study: Template switching caught about one barcoded beta molecule for each two T cells. The study, taken as a whole, reports: Age advanced and TCR beta diversity per million T cells fell, roughly linearly.

Remarks on this clonotype: Antigen specificity is unknown. A much larger clone sits a single nucleotide away, making a read error possible.

Every participating donor contributed roughly 10 milliliters of peripheral blood through a draw. Germline V gene lookup returns CDR1 SGHRS and CDR2 YFSETQ. This CDR3 has 11 residues. Then a second PCR, running about 6 to 12 cycles, was carried out with a sample-barcoded 5' primer and a J-beta primer mix. TCRdb analysed the 5' RACE reads with MiXCR anew, one entry per CDR3 protein. The sample lists roughly 1.6 million distinct CDR3 sequences, approximately 32% occurring once. Sequencing used blood. The chain is built from TRBV5-1 and TRBJ1-2; no reliable D call. The clonotype was recovered from a woman younger than 45 in good health. CDR3 nucleotide sequence: TGCGCCAACAGCTCGGACTATGGCTACACCTTC. Protein product: CANSSDYGYTF. The whole variable domain, filled in from reference TRBV5-1 and TRBJ1-2, reads KAGVTQTPRYLIKTRGQQVTLSCSPISGHRSVSWYQQTPGQGLQFLFEYFSETQRNKGNFPGRFSGRQFSNSRSEMNVSTLELGDSALYLCANSSDYGYTFGSGTRLTVV.